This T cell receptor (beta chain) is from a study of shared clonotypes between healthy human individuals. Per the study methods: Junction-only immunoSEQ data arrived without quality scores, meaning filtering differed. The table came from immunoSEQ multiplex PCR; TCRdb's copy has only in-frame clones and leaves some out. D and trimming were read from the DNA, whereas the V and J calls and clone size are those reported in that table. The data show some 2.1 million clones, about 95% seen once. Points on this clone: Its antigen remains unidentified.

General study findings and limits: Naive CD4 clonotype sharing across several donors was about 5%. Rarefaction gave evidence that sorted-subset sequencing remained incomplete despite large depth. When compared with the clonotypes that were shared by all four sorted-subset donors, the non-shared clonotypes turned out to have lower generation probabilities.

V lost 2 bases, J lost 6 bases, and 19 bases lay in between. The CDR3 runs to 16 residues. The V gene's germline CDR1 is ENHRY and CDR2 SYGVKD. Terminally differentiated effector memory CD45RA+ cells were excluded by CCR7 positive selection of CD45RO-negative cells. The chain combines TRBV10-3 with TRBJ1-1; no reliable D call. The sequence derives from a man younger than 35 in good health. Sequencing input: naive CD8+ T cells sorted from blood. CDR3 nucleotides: TGTGCCATCAGTGAGATACGCGGGGAAGGCGGTTCTGAAGCTTTCTTT. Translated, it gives CAISEIRGEGGSEAFF.